This T cell receptor (beta chain) was documented in a study of blood T cell repertoires in COVID-19 (dated by TCRdb to the early 2020s). At the level of the whole study: Samples covering the acute and convalescent phases of COVID-19 were provided by collaborators in the United States, Italy and Spain. The prospective study material was composed of cDNA or gDNA derived from T cells, B-cell-depleted T cells, or PBMCs. Where available, HLA class I and class II types were taken from metadata supplied by the sample provider and were not determined by assay-based typing. Samples came from the ongoing ImmuneRACE study (first 160 participants) plus 1,254 subjects from 6 global collaborators. The dataset comprised deeply sampled blood TCRbeta repertoires from subjects exposed to, actively infected with, or recovered from COVID-19. The repertoires were made available in a free public database intended to serve as a resource for research on the immune response to SARS-CoV-2. A de-identified subject ID, COVID-19 status, age in years and sex were almost always included in the sample metadata. Points the paper makes about the study in general: The quantity of clinical and demographic metadata differed by source and by participant and was supplied without curation.

Remarks on this clone: Its recognized antigen is unknown. Base qualities are not provided; no much larger clone lies one nucleotide away.

The collaborating institutions used their own protocols to collect whole blood in K2EDTA tubes. For TCRbeta analysis, collaborator samples were shipped as frozen whole blood, as isolated PBMCs, or as DNA extracted from either sample type. TCRbeta CDR3 regions were amplified from genomic DNA by means of the immunoSEQ Assay, a bias-controlled multiplex PCR. In the paper's pipeline: The number of nucleated cells in each sample was estimated from the amplification of reference gene primers within the assay. To quantify the absolute abundance of each unique TCRbeta CDR3 rearrangement, sequence reads were collapsed and filtered. For each sample, productive Simpson clonality was calculated as the square root of Simpson's diversity index across productive rearrangements. Sourced from immuneACCESS, this table was stored by TCRdb with only in-frame sequences that have V and J called. A share of the clones is absent; for the studies checked, an unresolved V gene accounts for under half, and the remainder has no known explanation. That table gives V, J and clone size, and the DNA gave D and trimming. A total of approximately 180,000 clones appear in this sample, more than 80% of them only once. Together, the top ten hold nearly 0.55% of the sample.

The germline ends are 14 bases apart after V is trimmed by 3 bases and J by 0 bases. Reading from cysteine to phenylalanine, the CDR3 counts 16 amino acids. Just CDR3 DNA is preserved here, 48 bases in frame from base 1. CDR1 and CDR2, looked up from the germline V gene (reference sequence), are PRHDT and FYEKMQ. In this chain, TRBV13 is recombined with TRBJ1-1; TRBD1 is possibly the D segment (5 matching bases). The source of this sequence is a man aged 45 to 65 with acute or convalescent COVID-19. The specimen was peripheral blood. The nucleotides read TGTGCCAGCAGCTTTGCAGGGTTTAGGTTGAACACTGAAGCTTTCTTT. Its coded protein is CASSFAGFRLNTEAFF.